The 27 T cell receptor beta chains below were found in one sample sequenced in a study of identifying expanded T cells in peripheral blood (dated by TCRdb to the late 2010s). To prepare the library, the immunoSEQ multiplex PCR assay was applied. Held by TCRdb, this immuneACCESS table contains in-frame sequences only and omits some clones. Under half of the omission traces to an unresolved V gene where checked; the cause of the rest is unknown. Counted in this sample were approximately 58,000 clones; approximately 89% of them appeared once. The ten top clones hold 3% to 4% of the sample. The source material was blood. The receptors originated from a person between 18 and 70 years old in good health.

V is TRBV21-1 and J is TRBJ1-2. TRBV21-1 is shown as a pseudogene. This CDR3 spans 12 amino acids. Here the CDR3 reads CASIAANYGYTF. CDR3 nucleotides: TGTGCCAGCATCGCCGCTAACTATGGCTACACCTTC.

The gene calls are TRBV9 and TRBJ2-7; tentatively, D is TRBD2 (6 bases). Deletions cut 2 bases from V and 6 bases from J, with 18 bases between. Looked up from germline, CDR1 is SGDLS and CDR2 is YYNGEE. CDR3 length equals 15 residues. The CDR3 here is CASSVGSGVVAEQYF. CDR3 DNA sequence: TGTGCCAGCAGCGTGGGGTCGGGAGTCGTAGCCGAGCAGTACTTC.

The V and J genes are TRBV5-4 and TRBJ2-2; 9 bases line up with TRBD2. This CDR3 is built from 15 residues. J gave up 4 bases and V 0 bases, and 1 base lay outside the gene matches. Looked up from germline, CDR1 is SGHNT and CDR2 is YYREEE (reference sequence). CDR3 sequence (DNA): TGTGCCAGCAGCTTGGTAGCGGGAGCCACCGGGGAGCTGTTTTTT. It yields the protein CASSLVAGATGELFF. Using reference TRBV5-4 and TRBJ2-2 for the parts outside the CDR3, the full variable domain is ETGVTQSPTHLIKTRGQQVTLRCSSQSGHNTVSWYQQALGQGPQFIFQYYREEENGRGNFPPRFSGLQFPNYSSELNVNALELDDSALYLCASSLVAGATGELFFGEGSRLTVL.

This sequence joins TRBV11-2 and TRBJ1-1; a possible D gene is TRBD1 (6 bases). Trimming stripped 5 bases from V and 8 bases from J, with 15 bases between. The CDR3 contains 13 residues. The germline gives CDR1 SGHAT, CDR2 FQNNGV. CDR3 nucleotides: TGTGCCAGCAGCGTAACCGGGACACCCGAAGCTTTCTTT. Encoded protein: CASSVTGTPEAFF.

The rearrangement joins TRBV6-6 to TRBJ2-7; 7 bases line up with TRBD2. The CDR3 has 13 amino acids. The germline gives CDR1 MNHNY, CDR2 SVGAGI (reference sequence). V was clipped by 8 bases and J by 2 bases; unmatched bases: 6. The CDR3 loop reads CASGGGFAYEQYF. The CDR3 nucleotides are TGTGCCAGCGGGGGGGGGTTCGCCTACGAGCAGTACTTC.

This chain uses TRBV19 with TRBJ2-7; 7 positions agree with TRBD1. Germline values: CDR1 LNHDA, CDR2 SQIVND (reference sequence). Trimming took 5 bases from V and 5 from J; bases not matched to a gene: 6. CDR3 length: 13 amino acids. The DNA of the CDR3 is TGTGCCAGTAGTTTGGAAGACAGGGACGAGCAGTACTTC. Translated: CASSLEDRDEQYF.

The rearrangement links TRBV6-1 to TRBJ2-7; unclear D gene. The germline gives CDR1 MNHNS, CDR2 SASEGT. The V end was cut by 0 bases, the J end by 4 bases, with 7 bases between. The CDR3 consists of 13 residues. This CDR3 reads CASSEAALYEQYF. In DNA form, the CDR3 reads TGTGCCAGCAGTGAAGCGGCTTTATACGAGCAGTACTTC.

V gene TRBV4-3 combines with J gene TRBJ2-3; no definite D call. The CDR3 spans 15 residues. V was shortened by 6 bases and J by 0 bases, with 13 bases between the two germline ends. Germline CDR1 reads LGHNA; CDR2 reads YSLEER. CDR3 in DNA: TGCGCCAGCAGTCTGGAGTCGACTAGCACAGATACGCAGTATTTT. Translating gives CASSLESTSTDTQYF.

The V and J genes are TRBV5-4 and TRBJ2-7, with no clear D. V was trimmed by 0 bases and J by 2 bases, leaving 9 bases between them. The CDR3 runs to 14 residues. Per germline, CDR1 SGHNT and CDR2 YYREEE (reference sequence). DNA for the CDR3: TGTGCCAGCAGCTTGGAGGGCCATACCTACGAGCAGTACTTC. Its protein product is CASSLEGHTYEQYF.

The rearrangement joins TRBV5-8 to TRBJ1-5, with D perhaps matching TRBD1 (6 bases). Germline-derived CDR1 and CDR2 are SGHTS and YDEGEE. CDR3 length: 18 amino acids. The V and J ends lost 1 base and 0 bases respectively, with 17 bases between them. The CDR3 region has the DNA TGTGCCAGCAGCTTGCGTTCAGGGGTACCTTATAGCAATCAGCCCCAGCATTTT. Its protein is CASSLRSGVPYSNQPQHF.

This clone was seen only once. This sequence joins TRBV11-2 and TRBJ1-1, with D uncertain. V was shortened by 4 bases and J by 7 bases, with 16 bases between the two germline ends. The CDR3 totals 14 residues. CDR1 and CDR2 from the germline V gene are SGHAT and FQNNGV. The CDR3 nucleotides are TGTGCCAGCAGCTCTCTAATACTGGACGGTGAAGCTTTCTTT. It codes for CASSSLILDGEAFF. The full variable domain, completed using reference TRBV11-2 and TRBJ1-1, is EAGVAQSPRYKIIEKRQSVAFWCNPISGHATLYWYQQILGQGPKLLIQFQNNGVVDDSQLPKDRFSAERLKGVDSTLKIQPAKLEDSAVYLCASSSLILDGEAFFGQGTRLTVV.

The rearrangement joins TRBV19 to TRBJ2-5; TRBD1 agrees at 7 bases. This CDR3 is built from 14 residues. V dropped 4 bases and J dropped 2; count of bases not matched to a gene: 4. Germline lookup yields CDR1 LNHDA and CDR2 SQIVND (reference sequence). CDR3 residues: CASSTLGQQETQYF. The CDR3 DNA reads TGTGCCAGTAGTACCTTGGGACAGCAAGAGACCCAGTACTTC. The full variable domain, completed using reference TRBV19 and TRBJ2-5, is DGGITQSPKYLFRKEGQNVTLSCEQNLNHDAMYWYRQDPGQGLRLIYYSQIVNDFQKGDIAEGYSVSREKKESFPLTVTSAQKNPTAFYLCASSTLGQQETQYFGPGTRLLVL.

The chain has TRBV11-2 and TRBJ1-1; D perhaps matches TRBD1 (6 bases). CDR1 SGHAT and CDR2 FQNNGV come from the germline V gene. Trimming removed 5 bases at V and 8 bases at J, with 15 bases between. The CDR3 runs 13 residues. As DNA, the CDR3 is TGTGCCAGCAGCCAAAACGGGGGGCGGGAAGCTTTCTTT. Translated: CASSQNGGREAFF.

The chain is built from TRBV7-9 and TRBJ2-5, with 7 bases aligning to TRBD1. V lost 2 bases, J lost 0 bases, and 15 bases stayed unmatched. This CDR3 contains 19 residues. Germline V gene sequence: CDR1 SEHNR, CDR2 FQNEAQ (reference sequence). The CDR3: CASSLTPSGQVRYQETQYF. Written as DNA, the CDR3 is TGTGCCAGCAGCTTAACCCCGTCCGGACAGGTGCGGTACCAAGAGACCCAGTACTTC.

CDR3 in amino acids: CASSLDRGNSEQFF. CDR3 nucleotides: TGTGCCAGCAGCTTAGATCGTGGTAACAGTGAGCAGTTCTTC. V and J are TRBV11-3 and TRBJ2-1; D remains ambiguous. Between the trimmed V and J ends, which lost 0 bases and 9 bases, there was a span of 12 bases. The length of the CDR3 is 14 residues. Per the germline V gene, CDR1 is SGHNT and CDR2 is YENEEA.

The V call is TRBV19, the J call TRBJ1-5, with D possibly TRBD1 on 5 matching bases. CDR3 length: 14 residues. The germline V gene encodes CDR1 LNHDA and CDR2 SQIVND (reference sequence). Trimming left V 8 bases short and J 6 bases short, with 17 bases between. CDR3 amino acids: CASSSRQGSQPQHF. The DNA of the CDR3 is TGTGCCAGTTCGTCCAGGCAGGGCAGTCAGCCCCAGCATTTT.

The chain combines TRBV5-8 with TRBJ2-2, with TRBD1 identical over 7 bases. Germline V gene lookup returns CDR1 SGHTS and CDR2 YDEGEE. Trimming cost V 1 base and J 5 bases; bases outside gene matches: 11. The CDR3 loop spans 17 amino acids. The CDR3 loop reads CASSLSTDRDWTGELFF. The CDR3 DNA is TGTGCCAGCAGCTTGAGTACCGACAGGGATTGGACCGGGGAGCTGTTTTTT.

This chain's CDR3 is CASSRTDTQYF. As DNA, the CDR3 is TGTGCCAGCAGTCGCACAGATACGCAGTATTTT. The chain combines TRBV7-2 with TRBJ2-3; no firm D call. V was clipped by 6 bases and J by 1 base, with 2 bases between them. The germline V gene has CDR1 SGHTA and CDR2 FQGNSA. CDR3 length: 11 residues.

V usage is TRBV30 and J usage is TRBJ1-1, with TRBD1 as a possible D gene (5 bases). V shed 8 bases and J shed 6 bases, with 22 bases lying between them. Germline V gene sequence: CDR1 GTSNPN, CDR2 SVGIG (reference sequence). CDR3 size: 14 residues. The CDR3 protein is CAQRDPGRGAEAFF. The CDR3 nucleotides are TGTGCCCAACGGGACCCAGGGAGGGGTGCTGAAGCTTTCTTT.

The chain uses TRBV28 and TRBJ1-5, with 10 bases aligning to TRBD1. This CDR3 has 15 residues. The trim removed 6 bases at V and 5 bases at J, leaving 7 bases unmatched. Germline V gives CDR1 MDHEN, CDR2 SYDVKM. The CDR3 DNA sequence: TGTGCCAGCAGGCCGGACAGGGGGAAGGATCAGCCCCAGCATTTT. This encodes CASRPDRGKDQPQHF. Variable domain in full (rest from reference TRBV28 and TRBJ1-5): DVKVTQSSRYLVKRTGEKVFLECVQDMDHENMFWYRQDPGLGLRLIYFSYDVKMKEKGDIPEGYSVSREKKERFSLILESASTNQTSMYLCASRPDRGKDQPQHFGDGTRLSIL.

This chain joins TRBV10-1 and TRBJ2-2; 8 bases are a match to TRBD2. Germline V gene lookup returns CDR1 WNHNN and CDR2 SYGVQD (reference sequence). The V gene end was trimmed by 2 bases and the J gene end by 2 bases; junction bases not matched to a gene: 7. This CDR3 is built from 17 residues. The CDR3 sequence is CASSEGGGRSNTGELFF. CDR3 sequence (DNA): TGCGCCAGCAGTGAGGGCGGGGGGCGAAGCAACACCGGGGAGCTGTTTTTT.

J is TRBJ1-4 and V is TRBV29-1, with D uncertain. The CDR3 runs to 11 residues. Trimming removed 7 bases at V and 8 bases at J, with 11 bases between. Germline loops: CDR1 SQVTM, CDR2 ANQGSEA. Written as DNA, the CDR3 is TGCAGCGCCCAGTCCGCCGAAAAACTGTTTTTT. Amino acid sequence: CSAQSAEKLFF.

This clone has just a few counts. The chain joins TRBV5-5 to TRBJ2-7; no reliable D call. The V gene's germline CDR1 is SGHKS and CDR2 YYEKEE (reference sequence). The CDR3 is made up of 11 amino acids. V lost 0 bases, J lost 7 bases, and 5 bases lay in between. CDR3 nucleotide sequence: TGTGCCAGCAGCTTGGCCGAGGAGCAGTACTTC. It encodes CASSLAEEQYF.

This rearrangement joins TRBV9 to TRBJ2-7, with 10 bases matching TRBD2. In germline, CDR1 is SGDLS, CDR2 YYNGEE. Losses at the gene ends were 1 base for V and 4 bases for J; bases not matched to a gene: 5. The CDR3 has 15 amino acids. Here the CDR3 DNA reads TGTGCCAGCAGCGTATCTAGCGGGAGTATTTACGAGCAGTACTTC. Its translation: CASSVSSGSIYEQYF.

V gene TRBV7-6 combines with J gene TRBJ1-5, with TRBD1 as a possible D gene (5 bases). The length of the CDR3 is 13 residues. The V gene lost 3 bases and the J gene lost 9 bases, with 12 bases spanning the gap. Germline CDR1 SGHVS, CDR2 FNYEAQ. The CDR3 region has the DNA TGTGCCAGCAGCTTCGAGGGGTCCGGGCCCCAGCATTTT. Its translation is CASSFEGSGPQHF.

The V and J genes are TRBV2 and TRBJ1-3; D is ambiguous. This CDR3 contains 15 residues. Between the trimmed V and J ends, which lost 4 bases and 0 bases, there was a span of 10 bases. The germline gives CDR1 SNHLY, CDR2 FYNNEI. CDR3 protein: CASSALWSSGNTIYF. For the CDR3, the DNA is TGTGCCAGCAGTGCGCTTTGGAGCTCTGGAAACACCATATATTTT.

The genes are TRBV4-3 and TRBJ2-1; TRBD2 matches at 8 bases. CDR3 length: 16 amino acids. Trimming at V came to 1 base and at J to 2 bases, leaving 4 bases not matched to a gene. CDR1 and CDR2 from the germline V gene are LGHNA and YSLEER. DNA of the CDR3: TGCGCCAGCAGCCAAGCGGGGGGACTAGCCTACAATGAGCAGTTCTTC. Residues: CASSQAGGLAYNEQFF.